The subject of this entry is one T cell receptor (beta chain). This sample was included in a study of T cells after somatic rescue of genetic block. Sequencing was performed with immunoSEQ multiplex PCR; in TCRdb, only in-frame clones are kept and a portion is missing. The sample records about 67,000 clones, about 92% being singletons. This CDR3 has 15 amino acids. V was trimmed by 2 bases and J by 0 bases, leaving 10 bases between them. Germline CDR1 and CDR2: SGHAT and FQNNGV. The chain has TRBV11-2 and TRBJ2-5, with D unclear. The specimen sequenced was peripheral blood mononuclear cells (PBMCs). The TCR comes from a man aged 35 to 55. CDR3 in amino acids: CASSLMGSYQETQYF. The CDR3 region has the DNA TGTGCCAGCAGCTTAATGGGCTCGTACCAAGAGACCCAGTACTTC.